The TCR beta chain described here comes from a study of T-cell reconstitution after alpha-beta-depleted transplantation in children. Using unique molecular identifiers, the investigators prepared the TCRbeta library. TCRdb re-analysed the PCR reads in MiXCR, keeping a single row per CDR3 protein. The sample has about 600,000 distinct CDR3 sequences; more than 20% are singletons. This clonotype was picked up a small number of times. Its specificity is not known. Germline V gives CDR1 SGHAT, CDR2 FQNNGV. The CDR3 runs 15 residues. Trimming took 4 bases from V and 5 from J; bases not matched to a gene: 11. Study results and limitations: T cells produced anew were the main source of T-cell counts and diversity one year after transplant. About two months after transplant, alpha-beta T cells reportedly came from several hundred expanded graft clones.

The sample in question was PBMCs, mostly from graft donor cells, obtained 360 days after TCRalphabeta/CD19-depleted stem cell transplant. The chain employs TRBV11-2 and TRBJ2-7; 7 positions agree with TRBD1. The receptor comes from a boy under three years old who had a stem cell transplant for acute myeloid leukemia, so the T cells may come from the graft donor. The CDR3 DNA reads TGTGCCAGCAGCTCGCCGGGACAGACCACCGACGAGCAGTACTTC. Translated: CASSSPGQTTDEQYF.